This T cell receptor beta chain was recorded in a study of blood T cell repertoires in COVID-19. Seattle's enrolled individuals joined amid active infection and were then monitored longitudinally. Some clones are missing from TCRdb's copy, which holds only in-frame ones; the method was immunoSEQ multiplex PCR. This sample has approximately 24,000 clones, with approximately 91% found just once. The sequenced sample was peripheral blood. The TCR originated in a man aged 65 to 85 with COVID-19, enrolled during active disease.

The CDR3 reads CASSPLVSLTGAPGNTIYF. CDR3 bases: TGCGCCAGCAGCCCTCTGGTTTCTCTGACAGGGGCACCTGGAAACACCATATATTTT. The chain joins TRBV5-1 to TRBJ1-3, with TRBD1 matching over 8 bases. The CDR3 is 19 residues long. Germline CDR1 reads SGHRS; CDR2 reads YFSETQ. V lost 4 bases to trimming and J lost 2 bases; unmatched junction nucleotides: 17.